This TCR beta chain is from a study of T cell responses to AZD1222 COVID-19 vaccine. Germline-derived CDR1 and CDR2 are LGHDT and YNNKEL (reference sequence). Trimming pared 1 base from V and 4 bases from J, leaving 8 bases between. There are 14 residues in the CDR3. The table came from immunoSEQ multiplex PCR; TCRdb's copy has only in-frame clones and leaves some out. The table lists 100,000 to 150,000 clones, approximately 85% of them singletons, with about 9.8% in the top ten. The sequencing here drew on peripheral blood, taken on day 0 of AZD1222 vaccination. The clonotype comes from an adult in good health. The genes are TRBV3-1 (or the pseudogene TRBV3-2) and TRBJ2-1; D possibly matches TRBD1 or TRBD2 (5 bases each). The CDR3 region is CASSQGGTYNEQFF. The CDR3 bases are TGTGCCAGCAGCCAAGGGGGGACGTACAATGAGCAGTTCTTC.